The 24 T cell receptor beta chains given below trace back to one sample, sequenced in a study of glioma-infiltrating T cells after dendritic cell vaccination. Produced via immunoSEQ multiplex PCR; TCRdb's table is partial and in-frame only. The table records about 92,000 clones, 85% to 90% of them present only once. Sequenced here: blood, sampled before dendritic cell vaccination. The receptors shown here come from a human donor with glioblastoma.

Points on this clone: The same CDR3 can be traced to other DNA sequences in this sample. This sequence joins TRBV7-6 and TRBJ2-1; 9 nucleotides agree with TRBD1. The germline V gene has CDR1 SGHVS and CDR2 FNYEAQ. Trimming at V came to 1 base and at J to 7 bases, leaving 2 bases not matched to a gene. The CDR3 totals 14 residues. CDR3 in amino acids: CASSLGQGGNEQFF. The CDR3 region has the DNA TGTGCCAGCAGCTTAGGACAGGGGGGGAATGAGCAGTTCTTC.

A note on this clone: The CDR3 does not close with the conserved phenylalanine or tryptophan, likely indicating a read error. The genes are TRBV5-1 and TRBJ1-2; TRBD1 agrees at 10 bases. The length of the CDR3 is 15 residues. Germline V lookup: CDR1 SGHRS, CDR2 YFSETQ. J lost 3 bases, V lost 8 bases, and 10 bases had no gene match. The CDR3, as DNA: TGCGCCAGTAAAATGACAGGGGGCAGAGACTATGGCTACACCCTC. Protein product: CASKMTGGRDYGYTL.

CDR3 protein: CASSDSGGGSYNEQFF. DNA for the CDR3: TGTGCCAGCAGTGACTCGGGAGGGGGCTCCTACAATGAGCAGTTCTTC. The rearrangement links TRBV6-4 to TRBJ2-1; tentatively, D is TRBD2 (7 bases). The CDR3 is 16 residues long. Trimming stripped 0 bases from V and 0 bases from J, with 9 bases between. Germline assignment: CDR1 MRHNA and CDR2 SNTAGT.

The table lists this clone with a count of one. This chain links TRBV2 with TRBJ2-7; D is possibly TRBD1 (5 bases). Looked up from germline, CDR1 is SNHLY and CDR2 is FYNNEI. V was cut by 3 bases and J by 2 bases, with 11 bases left in between. This CDR3 contains 14 residues. The CDR3 spells CASSDQGIAYEQYF. The CDR3 DNA follows: TGTGCCAGCAGTGACCAGGGAATAGCCTACGAGCAGTACTTC.

This rearrangement joins TRBV13 to TRBJ2-7; the match to TRBD1 covers 9 bases. Germline lookup yields CDR1 PRHDT and CDR2 FYEKMQ (reference sequence). The V gene end was trimmed by 0 bases and the J gene end by 5 bases; junction bases not matched to a gene: 5. The CDR3 contains 15 residues. CDR3 sequence: CASSLGGTGIHEQYF. The CDR3 region has the DNA TGTGCCAGCAGCTTAGGCGGGACAGGGATCCACGAGCAGTACTTC.

The chain combines TRBV19 with TRBJ1-5, with TRBD1 identical over 9 bases. V lost 3 bases, J lost 9 bases, and 9 bases stayed unmatched. Germline V lookup: CDR1 LNHDA, CDR2 SQIVND (reference sequence). This CDR3 is 15 amino acids long. The CDR3 loop is CASSIGDRALSPQHF. DNA of the CDR3: TGTGCCAGTAGTATTGGGGACAGGGCACTTTCGCCCCAGCATTTT.

The V gene is TRBV2, the J gene TRBJ1-4, with D maybe TRBD1 (6 bases). CDR3 length equals 13 residues. Germline V gene sequence: CDR1 SNHLY, CDR2 FYNNEI. Deletions cut 8 bases from V and 3 bases from J, with 10 bases between. The CDR3 bases are TGTGCCAGCCAGGGGTGGTCTAATGAAAAACTGTTTTTT. The encoded protein is CASQGWSNEKLFF.

The chain joins TRBV2 to TRBJ2-3, with 12 bases that match TRBD2. This CDR3 region has 16 residues. Germline lookup yields CDR1 SNHLY and CDR2 FYNNEI. V dropped 5 bases and J dropped 5; count of bases not matched to a gene: 8. The CDR3 DNA follows: TGTGCCAGCAGTAACAACGGACTAGCGGGAAAAGATACGCAGTATTTT. Residues: CASSNNGLAGKDTQYF. The full variable domain, in which reference TRBV2 and TRBJ2-3 provide the parts outside the CDR3, is EPEVTQTPSHQVTQMGQEVILRCVPISNHLYFYWYRQILGQKVEFLVSFYNNEISEKSEIFDDQFSVERPDGSNFTLKIRSTKLEDSAMYFCASSNNGLAGKDTQYFGPGTRLTVL.

This clone was seen a single time. The rearrangement uses TRBV27 and TRBJ1-1; D is perhaps TRBD1 (6 bases). Trimming cost V 6 bases and J 7 bases, with 15 bases left between them. Per the germline V gene, CDR1 is MNHEY and CDR2 is SMNVEV (reference sequence). This CDR3 has 13 residues. The CDR3 here is CASRYQGFGEAFF. CDR3 nucleotides: TGTGCCAGCAGATACCAGGGGTTCGGTGAAGCTTTCTTT.

The rearrangement links TRBV6-1 to TRBJ1-2; 7 positions agree with TRBD1. This CDR3 has 13 residues. V was clipped by 6 bases and J by 7 bases; unmatched bases: 8. Germline V gives CDR1 MNHNS, CDR2 SASEGT. Here the CDR3 reads CASRTTGVSGYTF. The CDR3 nucleotides are TGTGCCAGCAGGACTACAGGGGTTAGTGGCTACACCTTC.

This clone has a handful of counts. This sequence joins TRBV4-3 and TRBJ2-7; D ambiguous. CDR1 is LGHNA, CDR2 YSLEER, per germline. The ends were cut back, 4 bases at V and 0 bases at J, with 16 bases in the middle. This CDR3 has 16 amino acids. This CDR3 reads CASSRTTAPLSYEQYF. Written as DNA, the CDR3 is TGCGCCAGCAGCCGCACAACAGCACCCCTCTCCTACGAGCAGTACTTC.

The chain links TRBV9 to TRBJ1-1; D is unclear. The germline V gene encodes CDR1 SGDLS and CDR2 YYNGEE. Trimming left V 0 bases short and J 1 base short, with 4 bases between. CDR3 length: 13 residues. For the CDR3, the DNA is TGTGCCAGCAGCGTAGGTCGGAACACTGAAGCTTTCTTT. Residues: CASSVGRNTEAFF.

The chain couples TRBV4-2 to TRBJ2-7; 11 bases are shared with TRBD1. The germline CDR1 and CDR2 sequences are LGHNA and YNFKEQ. Trimming took 0 bases from V and 3 from J; bases not matched to a gene: 4. The CDR3 extends over 16 amino acids. The chain's CDR3 is CASSQETGTGGYEQYF. For the CDR3, the DNA is TGTGCCAGCAGCCAAGAAACCGGGACAGGGGGCTACGAGCAGTACTTC.

V usage is TRBV6-5 and J usage is TRBJ2-1; no firm D call. Germline CDR1 MNHEY, CDR2 SVGAGI. The germline V and J ends were trimmed by 4 bases and 6 bases, with 10 bases remaining between them. CDR3 length equals 13 residues. CDR3 bases: TGTGCCAGCAGTTCCGTAGCCGGCAATGAGCAGTTCTTC. It is translated as CASSSVAGNEQFF.

The chain recombines TRBV25-1 with TRBJ2-1, with a weak D call TRBD1 (6 bases). The CDR3 sequence is 13 residues long. Germline CDR1 and CDR2: MGHDK and SYGVNS. Trimming pared 8 bases from V and 7 bases from J, leaving 15 bases between. The CDR3 spells CASEEDSRNEQFF. The CDR3 coding sequence is TGTGCCAGCGAAGAGGACAGCAGAAATGAGCAGTTCTTC.

The chain is built from TRBV9 and TRBJ2-3; 9 nucleotides match TRBD1. This CDR3 region has 17 residues. J gave up 0 bases and V 0 bases, and 5 bases lay outside the gene matches. Germline V gene sequence: CDR1 SGDLS, CDR2 YYNGEE. CDR3 sequence: CASSVAGTGSSTDTQYF. The CDR3 DNA reads TGTGCCAGCAGCGTAGCCGGGACAGGGTCCAGCACAGATACGCAGTATTTT.

CDR3 loop: CASSPSYEQYF. The CDR3 bases are TGTGCCAGCAGCCCGAGCTACGAGCAGTACTTC. The chain uses TRBV7-9 and TRBJ2-7, with D unresolved. Germline CDR1 is SEHNR and CDR2 is FQNEAQ (reference sequence). The V end lost 5 bases, the J end lost 3 bases, and 5 bases lay between the germline ends. CDR3 size: 11 residues.

The CDR3 loop reads CASSLGRLAGPNEQFF. The CDR3 nucleotides read TGTGCCAGCAGTTTGGGCAGGCTAGCGGGACCCAATGAGCAGTTCTTC. The chain carries TRBV6-5 and TRBJ2-1, with TRBD2 identical over 9 bases. Trimming at V came to 4 bases and at J to 6 bases, leaving 10 bases not matched to a gene. CDR3 length: 16 amino acids. Germline V gene sequence: CDR1 MNHEY, CDR2 SVGAGI.

The count of this clone is one. The CDR3 loop reads CASSDSLSGEQFF. The CDR3 DNA reads as TGTGCCAGCAGTGACTCTTTGTCGGGTGAGCAGTTCTTC. The J gene is TRBJ2-1, the V gene TRBV6-4; D is unclear. The germline V gene has CDR1 MRHNA and CDR2 SNTAGT. The CDR3 totals 13 residues. V dropped 0 bases and J dropped 9 bases, with 9 bases sitting between them.

This clone has a single count. V is TRBV7-3 and J is TRBJ2-3; 11 bases line up with TRBD1. Germline CDR1 and CDR2: SGHTA and FQGTGA. V gave up 2 bases and J gave up 4 bases; unmatched junction bases: 2. This CDR3 region has 15 residues. The CDR3 nucleotides are TGTGCCAGCAGCTTATTGGGACAGGGGGCAGATACGCAGTATTTT. Its protein is CASSLLGQGADTQYF. The full variable domain, its missing parts supplied by reference TRBV7-3 and TRBJ2-3, is GAGVSQTPSNKVTEKGKYVELRCDPISGHTALYWYRQSLGQGPEFLIYFQGTGAADDSGLPNDRFFAVRPEGSVSTLKIQRTERGDSAVYLCASSLLGQGADTQYFGPGTRLTVL.

This clone was picked up a small number of times. This chain connects TRBV6-4 to TRBJ2-2; a possible D gene is TRBD1 (5 bases). Germline CDR1 is MRHNA and CDR2 is SNTAGT. The CDR3 is 15 amino acids. Deletions cut 2 bases from V and 3 bases from J, with 10 bases between. The CDR3 spells CASSDPQGHTGELFF. The CDR3 DNA follows: TGTGCCAGCAGTGACCCGCAGGGTCACACCGGGGAGCTGTTTTTT.

The genes are TRBV7-2 and TRBJ1-2; 7 bases are a match to TRBD1. The V segment lost 5 bases and the J segment 4 bases; nucleotides outside the gene matches: 7. This CDR3 is 14 amino acids long. Germline V gene data show CDR1 as SGHTA and CDR2 as FQGNSA. The CDR3 region has the DNA TGTGCCAGCAGCACCCAGGGGGGAGTCTATGGCTACACCTTC. As protein: CASSTQGGVYGYTF.

The chain has TRBV27 and TRBJ2-5; 12 bases agree with TRBD2. The CDR3 length is 18 residues. V was clipped by 5 bases and J by 1 base; unmatched bases: 11. The germline V gene has CDR1 MNHEY and CDR2 SMNVEV (reference sequence). The CDR3 sequence is CASSKNQLAGGGQETQYF. Written as DNA, the CDR3 is TGTGCCAGCAGTAAGAACCAACTAGCGGGAGGTGGCCAAGAGACCCAGTACTTC.

V and J are TRBV7-6 and TRBJ2-5; 15 bases are a match to TRBD2. The CDR3 is made up of 17 amino acids. The germline gives CDR1 SGHVS, CDR2 FNYEAQ. Unmatched junction bases numbered 7, after V lost 5 bases and J lost 3 bases. CDR3 loop: CASSPGGTSGGKETQYF. The CDR3 region has the DNA TGTGCCAGCAGCCCAGGAGGGACTAGCGGGGGGAAAGAGACCCAGTACTTC. Looking up the rest from reference TRBV7-6 and TRBJ2-5 gives the full variable domain: GAGVSQSPRYKVTKRGQDVALRCDPISGHVSLYWYRQALGQGPEFLTYFNYEAQQDKSGLPNDRFSAERPEGSISTLTIQRTEQRDSAMYRCASSPGGTSGGKETQYFGPGTRLLVL.